This record covers a single T cell receptor beta chain. The junction departs from germline at one end; a sequencing error may be responsible. The data are from a study of T cell changes during pregnancy in multiple sclerosis. The table came from immunoSEQ multiplex PCR; TCRdb's copy has only in-frame clones and leaves some out. The sample contains over 90,000 clones, 90% to 95% of which appear only once. Germline V gene data show CDR1 as SGHVS and CDR2 as FQNEAQ. The CDR3 is 14 amino acids. The clonotype originates from a female donor with multiple sclerosis, enrolled in a pregnancy study. The chain carries TRBV7-8 and TRBJ2-1, with TRBD2 as a possible D gene (6 bases). The sample was peripheral blood, taken after pregnancy. CDR3 sequence reads: CASSPRDSNNEQFF. The CDR3 DNA is TGTGCCAGCAGCCCCCGGGACTCCAACAATGAGCAGTTCTTC.